This paragraph covers one TCR beta chain sequence. The J segment lost 0 bases and the V segment lost 0 bases, leaving 3 bases of the junction unmatched. The CDR3 has 17 amino acids. The V gene's germline CDR1 is SEHNR and CDR2 FQNEAQ (reference sequence). Per the original methods: Amplified reference gene primers provided the basis for estimating nucleated cell counts. This table comes from immunoSEQ multiplex PCR, and its TCRdb copy is limited to in-frame clones, with some not included. Clone size and the V and J calls come from that table; the DNA yielded D and trimming. Of more than 50,000 clones in the sample, over 75% were seen once. This entry belongs to a study of blood T cell repertoires in COVID-19. About the research overall: Acute and convalescent COVID-19 samples came from the United States, Italy and Spain. From T cells, B-cell-depleted T cells, or PBMCs came the material, which was cDNA or gDNA.

This TCR derives from a woman in her forties with active COVID-19. Sequenced input: peripheral blood. The chain uses TRBV7-9 and TRBJ2-3; 10 bases line up with TRBD2. CDR3 in amino acids: CASSLAASGGSTDTQYF. CDR3 DNA: TGTGCCAGCAGCTTAGCCGCTAGCGGGGGAAGCACAGATACGCAGTATTTT.